Shown below are 9 T cell receptor beta chains from a single sample sequenced in a study of blood T cell repertoires in COVID-19 (dated by TCRdb to 2020 to 2022). Libraries were made using the immunoSEQ multiplex PCR assay. TCRdb took this table from immuneACCESS and kept in-frame rearrangements with V and J called. Such tables lack part of the clones; where checked against another copy, unresolved V genes explain under half of the gap, and the rest is unexplained. The table for this sample lists roughly 32,000 clones; 85% of them were counted only once. Roughly 9.1% of the sample lies in the top ten. Specimen: peripheral blood. The receptors originated from an older man with active COVID-19.

The chain combines TRBV2 with TRBJ1-4, with D uncertain. Trimming removed 6 bases from V and 8 bases from J, with 13 bases in between. From germline, CDR1 is SNHLY and CDR2 FYNNEI. The CDR3 spans 13 residues. The CDR3 DNA follows: TGTGCCAGCAGGTTAACGAGAGCGGAAAAACTGTTTTTT. This translates into CASRLTRAEKLFF.

V is TRBV12-3 or TRBV12-4 and J is TRBJ2-4; no reliable D call. The V end was cut by 5 bases, the J end by 6 bases, with 11 bases between. The CDR3 extends over 13 amino acids. The CDR3 loop is CASSPLPVNIQYF. The CDR3, as DNA: TGTGCCAGCAGTCCCTTGCCGGTAAACATTCAGTACTTC.

CDR3 residues: CASSQGAGVSGGKLFF. The DNA of the CDR3 is TGTGCCAGCAGCCAAGGGGCGGGGGTCTCGGGTGGAAAACTGTTTTTT. This rearrangement joins TRBV11-2 to TRBJ1-4, with D possibly being TRBD1 (5 bases). The CDR3 runs to 16 residues. Germline values: CDR1 SGHAT, CDR2 FQNNGV. The V and J ends lost 5 bases and 10 bases respectively, with 23 bases between them.

V gene TRBV2 combines with J gene TRBJ2-7; D is ambiguous. V lost 7 bases to trimming and J lost 0 bases, with 10 bases between them. CDR3 size: 13 residues. Per the germline V gene, CDR1 is SNHLY and CDR2 is FYNNEI. The CDR3 DNA reads TGTGCCAGCATCGAGAGATTCTCCTACGAGCAGTACTTC. This codes for CASIERFSYEQYF. Filled out from reference TRBV2 and TRBJ2-7, the complete variable domain reads EPEVTQTPSHQVTQMGQEVILRCVPISNHLYFYWYRQILGQKVEFLVSFYNNEISEKSEIFDDQFSVERPDGSNFTLKIRSTKLEDSAMYFCASIERFSYEQYFGPGTRLTVT.

This sequence joins TRBV27 and TRBJ2-7; TRBD1 matches 9 bases. This CDR3 is built from 13 residues. J lost 2 bases, V lost 4 bases, and 0 bases had no gene match. Germline CDR1 MNHEY, CDR2 SMNVEV (reference sequence). The CDR3 coding sequence is TGTGCCAGCAGTTGGGACAGGGCCTACGAGCAGTACTTC. Protein sequence: CASSWDRAYEQYF.

This clone was seen a single time. This chain connects TRBV11-3 to TRBJ2-5; 9 nucleotides align to TRBD2. V shed 2 bases, J shed 4 bases, and the junction held 11 bases outside the gene matches. The CDR3 covers 17 residues. Germline lookup yields CDR1 SGHNT and CDR2 YENEEA. The CDR3: CASSLPRLAARRETQYF. Here the CDR3 DNA reads TGTGCCAGCAGCTTACCCCGACTAGCGGCCCGCCGAGAGACCCAGTACTTC. Supplemented by reference TRBV11-3 and TRBJ2-5, the full variable domain reads EAGVVQSPRYKIIEKKQPVAFWCNPISGHNTLYWYLQNLGQGPELLIRYENEEAVDDSQLPKDRFSAERLKGVDSTLKIQPAELGDSAVYLCASSLPRLAARRETQYFGPGTRLLVL.

In this sample, this clone turned up a few times. The chain's CDR3 is CASSIVQGADSNQPQHF. The CDR3 nucleotides are TGTGCCAGTAGTATCGTCCAGGGGGCGGATAGCAATCAGCCCCAGCATTTT. The V gene is TRBV19, the J gene TRBJ1-5; 8 nucleotides align to TRBD1. The CDR3 sequence is 17 residues long. Germline trimming cut 3 bases from V and 0 bases from J; bases unmatched to any gene: 7. The germline V gene encodes CDR1 LNHDA and CDR2 SQIVND (reference sequence).

The chain recombines TRBV5-1 with TRBJ1-5, with D possibly TRBD1 on 5 matching bases. Trimming shortened V by 7 bases and J by 5 bases, and 16 bases separated the two germline ends. The CDR3 loop spans 14 amino acids. Germline V CDR1 and CDR2: SGHRS, YFSETQ. This CDR3 is CASSRSGEDQPQHF. DNA of the CDR3: TGCGCCAGCTCCCGCTCGGGGGAGGATCAGCCCCAGCATTTT.

This chain joins TRBV19 and TRBJ2-5, with D uncertain. The CDR3 consists of 10 residues. The ends were cut back, 8 bases at V and 4 bases at J, with 5 bases in the middle. CDR1 LNHDA and CDR2 SQIVND come from the germline V gene (reference sequence). CDR3 DNA sequence: TGTGCCAGTCCCTTAGAGACCCAGTACTTC. Amino acids: CASPLETQYF.